One sample yielded the 28 T cell receptor beta chains listed below, sequenced in a study of T cells after posttransplantation cyclophosphamide. The assay was immunoSEQ multiplex PCR, and TCRdb's table has in-frame clones only and misses some. Singletons are absent from the sample, which has around 12,000 clones. A marrow graft followed busulfan-fludarabine conditioning, with cyclophosphamide on days +3 and +4. The material was PBMCs, obtained after allogeneic stem cell transplant with posttransplant cyclophosphamide. The receptors originated from a female patient in her thirties or forties who received an allogeneic stem cell transplant from an unrelated donor, was CMV-positive, and had acute GVHD only. Some T cells may arise from the graft donor.

This clone was counted ten times or more. The J gene is TRBJ2-5, the V gene TRBV7-9; 11 bases align to TRBD1. Unmatched junction bases numbered 6, after V lost 6 bases and J lost 0 bases. CDR1 and CDR2 (germline): SEHNR, FQNEAQ (reference sequence). The CDR3 sequence is 16 residues long. CDR3 residues: CASRRGGQGDQETQYF. DNA for the CDR3: TGTGCCAGCAGACGAGGGGGACAGGGGGACCAAGAGACCCAGTACTTC.

The chain couples TRBV5-5 to TRBJ1-2, with TRBD1 identical over 10 bases. Looked up from germline, CDR1 is SGHKS and CDR2 is YYEKEE (reference sequence). CDR3 size: 15 residues. V lost 1 base to trimming and J lost 3 bases; unmatched junction nucleotides: 3. CDR3 in amino acids: CASSLPGQGHYGYTF. As DNA, the CDR3 is TGTGCCAGCAGCTTGCCGGGACAGGGGCACTATGGCTACACCTTC.

This clone occurred many times. The V and J genes are TRBV21-1 and TRBJ1-2. TRBV21-1 is noted as a pseudogene. The CDR3 sequence is 15 residues long. This CDR3 reads CASSNPRPGCYGYTF. DNA for the CDR3: TGTGCCAGCAGCAATCCCAGACCGGGGTGCTATGGCTACACCTTC.

This clone has a count of ten or more. The chain has TRBV18 and TRBJ2-7; the D is unclear. The CDR3 is made up of 13 amino acids. CDR1 is KGHSH and CDR2 is LQKENI in the germline V gene. V dropped 3 bases and J dropped 6 bases, with 12 bases sitting between them. CDR3 protein: CASSPSQAREQYF. DNA for the CDR3: TGTGCCAGCTCACCTTCTCAGGCTCGCGAGCAGTACTTC.

The table lists this clone with many counts. This sequence joins TRBV10-3 and TRBJ2-3, with 14 bases identical to TRBD2. Germline V CDR1 and CDR2: ENHRY, SYGVKD. This CDR3 region has 17 residues. The J segment lost 5 bases and the V segment lost 7 bases, leaving 11 bases of the junction unmatched. The CDR3 sequence is CAINGLAGGPTRDTQYF. The CDR3 nucleotides read TGTGCCATCAATGGACTAGCGGGGGGACCCACACGAGATACGCAGTATTTT.

The sample holds many counts of this clone. V usage is TRBV4-1 and J usage is TRBJ2-7; 7 positions agree with TRBD1. CDR3 length: 14 residues. CDR1 MGHRA and CDR2 YSYEKL come from the germline V gene. V lost 4 bases, J lost 0 bases, and 3 bases stayed unmatched. The CDR3 nucleotides read TGCGCCAGCAGCCCCCGGGACAGCTCCTACGAGCAGTACTTC. Protein product: CASSPRDSSYEQYF.

This clone was counted a few times. This sequence joins TRBV27 and TRBJ2-7, with 10 bases identical to TRBD2. Germline loops: CDR1 MNHEY, CDR2 SMNVEV (reference sequence). The CDR3 is 16 residues long. Unmatched junction bases numbered 10, after V lost 6 bases and J lost 2 bases. The CDR3 nucleotides read TGTGCCAGCAGACCGACTCTAGCGGGGGTCCCCTACGAGCAGTACTTC. Protein: CASRPTLAGVPYEQYF.

There are many counts of this clone. The J gene is TRBJ2-1, the V gene TRBV27, with TRBD2 matching 9 bases. The germline V gene has CDR1 MNHEY and CDR2 SMNVEV (reference sequence). This CDR3 has 14 amino acids. The V gene end was trimmed by 6 bases and the J gene end by 0 bases; junction bases not matched to a gene: 0. This chain's CDR3 is CASRTSGSYNEQFF. CDR3 nucleotides: TGTGCCAGCAGGACTAGCGGCTCCTACAATGAGCAGTTCTTC.

The chain joins TRBV15 to TRBJ1-3, with TRBD1 identical over 8 bases. CDR3 length equals 16 residues. Per germline, CDR1 LNHNV and CDR2 YYDKDF (reference sequence). The V and J ends lost 2 bases and 7 bases, in that order; junction bases with no gene match: 10. CDR3 loop: CATSRHGQGRGNTIYF. The CDR3 DNA reads TGTGCCACCAGCAGACACGGACAGGGCCGAGGTAACACCATATATTTT.

The chain combines TRBV7-9 with TRBJ2-2; 9 nucleotides agree with TRBD1. The CDR3 is 14 residues long. V was pared by 10 bases and J by 2 bases, with 5 bases of the junction left unmatched. CDR1 is SEHNR and CDR2 is FQNEAQ in the germline V gene (reference sequence). CDR3 loop: CAILGQGNTGELFF. In DNA, the CDR3 is TGTGCCATCCTGGGACAGGGCAACACCGGGGAGCTGTTTTTT.

This clone was recorded at least ten times. J is TRBJ1-1 and V is TRBV7-8; TRBD1 agrees at 7 bases. This CDR3 contains 13 residues. The germline CDR1 and CDR2 sequences are SGHVS and FQNEAQ. J gave up 0 bases and V 11 bases, and 6 bases lay outside the gene matches. Here the CDR3 DNA reads TGTGCCGGAAGGGGACAGTTGAACACTGAAGCTTTCTTT. It is translated as CAGRGQLNTEAFF.

This clone was counted ten times or more. J is TRBJ1-2 and V is TRBV11-2; no reliable D call. V was shortened by 1 base and J by 4 bases, with 4 bases between the two germline ends. In germline, CDR1 is SGHAT, CDR2 FQNNGV. The CDR3 is 12 residues long. CDR3 in DNA: TGTGCCAGCAGCTTAGGGCTCTATGGCTACACCTTC. Translation gives CASSLGLYGYTF.

This clone was counted ten times or more. The gene calls are TRBV4-1 and TRBJ1-1; a weak D match, TRBD1 (5 bases). This CDR3 spans 15 amino acids. CDR1 and CDR2 (germline): MGHRA, YSYEKL. Trimming pared 1 base from V and 3 bases from J, leaving 12 bases between. CDR3 in amino acids: CASSQGGGVDTEAFF. The CDR3 coding sequence is TGCGCCAGCAGCCAAGGCGGAGGGGTCGACACTGAAGCTTTCTTT.

The sample holds many counts of this clone. This chain uses TRBV5-1 with TRBJ2-7; D possibly corresponds to TRBD2 (5 bases). V lost 4 bases, J lost 0 bases, and 20 bases lay in between. Germline assignment: CDR1 SGHRS and CDR2 YFSETQ. This CDR3 is built from 17 residues. The chain's CDR3 is CASSPGPGFNPSYEQYF. The CDR3, as DNA: TGCGCCAGCAGCCCCGGCCCGGGGTTCAATCCCTCCTACGAGCAGTACTTC.

This clone was seen at least ten times. The chain couples TRBV5-1 to TRBJ2-3; TRBD2 is a possible D gene (6 bases). V was clipped by 2 bases and J by 0 bases, with 13 bases between them. Per the germline V gene, CDR1 is SGHRS and CDR2 is YFSETQ. The CDR3 length is 16 residues. For the CDR3, the DNA is TGCGCCAGCAGCTTTTCATCCCGGGGGAGCACAGATACGCAGTATTTT. Translation gives CASSFSSRGSTDTQYF. Using reference TRBV5-1 and TRBJ2-3 for the parts outside the CDR3, the full variable domain is KAGVTQTPRYLIKTRGQQVTLSCSPISGHRSVSWYQQTPGQGLQFLFEYFSETQRNKGNFPGRFSGRQFSNSRSEMNVSTLELGDSALYLCASSFSSRGSTDTQYFGPGTRLTVL.

This clone is deemed medium-sized. The chain joins TRBV7-2 to TRBJ1-5; D gene unclear. This CDR3 has 13 residues. The V end lost 2 bases, the J end lost 7 bases, and 9 bases lay between the germline ends. CDR1 and CDR2 (germline): SGHTA, FQGNSA. CDR3: CASSLKQTQPQHF. The CDR3 DNA follows: TGTGCCAGCAGCTTAAAACAAACCCAGCCCCAGCATTTT.

This clone occurred many times. The chain has TRBV27 and TRBJ1-4; 7 bases agree with TRBD1. The CDR3 extends over 13 amino acids. V lost 9 bases, J lost 7 bases, and 8 bases stayed unmatched. The germline V gene encodes CDR1 MNHEY and CDR2 SMNVEV (reference sequence). The CDR3 here is CASRAGGSEKLFF. In DNA form, the CDR3 reads TGTGCCAGTAGGGCAGGGGGGTCTGAAAAACTGTTTTTT. The full variable domain, with the rest looked up from reference TRBV27 and TRBJ1-4, is EAQVTQNPRYLITVTGKKLTVTCSQNMNHEYMSWYRQDPGLGLRQIYYSMNVEVTDKGDVPEGYKVSRKEKRNFPLILESPSPNQTSLYFCASRAGGSEKLFFGSGTQLSVL.

This clone was found many times. This chain joins TRBV19 and TRBJ2-7; 10 positions match TRBD2. Germline V gene sequence: CDR1 LNHDA, CDR2 SQIVND (reference sequence). The CDR3 totals 14 residues. J gave up 4 bases and V 8 bases, and 8 bases lay outside the gene matches. CDR3 nucleotide sequence: TGTGCCAGTGGAATAGCGGGAGGACCTTACGAGCAGTACTTC. Protein: CASGIAGGPYEQYF.

V usage is TRBV28 and J usage is TRBJ1-2, with D perhaps TRBD1 (6 bases). Per the germline V gene, CDR1 is MDHEN and CDR2 is SYDVKM. The CDR3 is made up of 12 amino acids. V dropped 2 bases and J dropped 9 bases, with 10 bases sitting between them. CDR3 DNA sequence: TGTGCCAGCAGTTTACAGGGGTTACGCTACACCTTC. Translated: CASSLQGLRYTF.

The V gene is TRBV7-2, the J gene TRBJ1-1, with D maybe TRBD1 (6 bases). The germline V gene has CDR1 SGHTA and CDR2 FQGNSA. This CDR3 contains 17 residues. V lost 5 bases and J lost 1, with 20 bases in between. DNA of the CDR3: TGTGCCAGCAGCCATAAAATCGGGGGGCTCGGGAACACTGAAGCTTTCTTT. Its translation is CASSHKIGGLGNTEAFF.

The rearrangement uses TRBV12-5 and TRBJ2-1; 8 nucleotides align to TRBD2. This CDR3 comprises 17 residues. Germline lookup yields CDR1 LGHNT and CDR2 FRNRAP. Trimming removed 3 bases from V and 5 bases from J; junction bases left unmatched: 12. For the CDR3, the DNA is TGTGCTAGTGGTTTTGATCTTCCGGGAGGGACTGACAATGAGCAGTTCTTC. Encoded protein: CASGFDLPGGTDNEQFF.

This clone was detected only a few times. The chain joins TRBV5-8 to TRBJ2-7; possible D gene TRBD1, 6 bases. V was shortened by 0 bases and J by 3 bases, with 10 bases between the two germline ends. This CDR3 has 14 residues. Germline CDR1 reads SGHTS; CDR2 reads YDEGEE. This chain's CDR3 is CASSLDRVIYEQYF. CDR3 sequence (DNA): TGTGCCAGCAGCTTGGACAGGGTAATCTACGAGCAGTACTTC.

The chain carries TRBV19 and TRBJ2-5, with D possibly matching TRBD1 (5 bases). V dropped 1 base and J dropped 5 bases, with 14 bases sitting between them. The length of the CDR3 is 15 residues. Looked up from germline, CDR1 is LNHDA and CDR2 is SQIVND (reference sequence). CDR3: CASSIGGSPLETQYF. The DNA of the CDR3 is TGTGCCAGTAGTATAGGGGGCTCCCCACTGGAGACCCAGTACTTC.

This clone was counted many times. V usage is TRBV7-9 and J usage is TRBJ1-1, with 7 bases aligning to TRBD1. The V segment lost 5 bases and the J segment 9 bases; nucleotides outside the gene matches: 9. The CDR3 runs 13 residues. Per the germline V gene, CDR1 is SEHNR and CDR2 is FQNEAQ (reference sequence). The CDR3 bases are TGTGCCAGCAGCCCCGGGACAGAAAAAAAAGCTTTCTTT. It is translated as CASSPGTEKKAFF.

This clone was recorded at least ten times. The V gene is TRBV7-8, the J gene TRBJ1-2; D uncertain. From germline, CDR1 is SGHVS and CDR2 FQNEAQ. This CDR3 is 13 amino acids long. Trimming shortened V by 6 bases and J by 7 bases, and 15 bases separated the two germline ends. CDR3 protein: CASRNSLRSGYTF. CDR3 nucleotides: TGTGCCAGCAGAAACAGCCTAAGAAGTGGCTACACCTTC.

This clone came up many times. The chain combines TRBV27 with TRBJ1-4, with 10 bases fitting TRBD1. The germline CDR1 and CDR2 sequences are MNHEY and SMNVEV (reference sequence). The V gene end was trimmed by 6 bases and the J gene end by 6 bases; junction bases not matched to a gene: 10. This CDR3 comprises 16 residues. The chain's CDR3 is CASRPAGTGEYEKLFF. In DNA form, the CDR3 reads TGTGCCAGCAGACCTGCCGGGACAGGGGAATATGAAAAACTGTTTTTT.

This clone was observed a handful of times. The chain has TRBV5-1 and TRBJ2-5; 8 nucleotides agree with TRBD2. In germline, CDR1 is SGHRS, CDR2 YFSETQ. This CDR3 region has 14 residues. V was pared by 4 bases and J by 5 bases, with 7 bases of the junction left unmatched. CDR3 sequence (DNA): TGCGCCAGCAGCCCGCCGGGAGGGCAGGAGACCCAGTACTTC. As protein: CASSPPGGQETQYF.

In its sample, this clone was seen many times. This chain uses TRBV7-3 with TRBJ2-7, with 9 bases identical to TRBD1. CDR1 and CDR2 (germline): SGHTA, FQGTGA. The CDR3 has 14 residues. V was clipped by 5 bases and J by 4 bases; unmatched bases: 6. CDR3 amino acids: CASSPLGQGYEQYF. The CDR3 bases are TGTGCCAGCAGCCCCCTGGGACAGGGATACGAGCAGTACTTC.